Listed here are 2 T cell receptor beta chains from one sample, sequenced in a study of CD8 T cells in ankylosing spondylitis. Study-wide findings and caveats: Made up of about eight highly homologous variants, a TCR beta motif appeared characteristic of ankylosing spondylitis blood.

From the 5' RACE reads, TCRdb called clonotypes with MiXCR, one entry per CDR3 protein. The data contain about 540,000 distinct CDR3 sequences, roughly 12% of them singletons. The antigens of these receptors remain unknown. The source material was blood, either unsorted or a sorted T cell fraction (not recorded which). The receptors stem from a male donor with ankylosing spondylitis.

This clonotype was seen a handful of times. The V call is TRBV5-1, the J call TRBJ2-1, with D unclear. The CDR3 sequence is 11 residues long. CDR1 is SGHRS and CDR2 is YFSETQ in the germline V gene. The ends were cut back, 6 bases at V and 5 bases at J, with 6 bases in the middle. CDR3 loop: CASTAHNEQFF. CDR3 coding DNA: TGCGCCAGCACCGCTCACAATGAGCAGTTCTTC.

This clonotype was detected a few times. V gene TRBV27 combines with J gene TRBJ2-7; a weak D match, TRBD2 (5 bases). The CDR3 sequence is 13 residues long. CDR1 and CDR2 (germline): MNHEY, SMNVEV (reference sequence). Trimming left V 3 bases short and J 0 bases short, with 6 bases between. In DNA form, the CDR3 reads TGTGCCAGCAGTTTGACTACCTCCTACGAGCAGTACTTC. This encodes CASSLTTSYEQYF.